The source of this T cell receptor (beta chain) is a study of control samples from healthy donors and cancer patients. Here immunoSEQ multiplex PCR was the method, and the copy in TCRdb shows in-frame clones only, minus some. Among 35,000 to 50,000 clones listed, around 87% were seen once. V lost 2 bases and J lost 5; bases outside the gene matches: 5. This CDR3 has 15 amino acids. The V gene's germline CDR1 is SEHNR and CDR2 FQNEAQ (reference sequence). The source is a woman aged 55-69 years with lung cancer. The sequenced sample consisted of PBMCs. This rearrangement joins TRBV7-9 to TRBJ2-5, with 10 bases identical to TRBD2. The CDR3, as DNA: TGTGCCAGCAGCTTATTTACTAGCGGGACGGAGACCCAGTACTTC. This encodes CASSLFTSGTETQYF.